The source of this TCR beta chain is a study of control samples from healthy donors and cancer patients. Repertoires were generated with immunoSEQ multiplex PCR, while TCRdb's copy carries only in-frame clones and drops some. The sample lists over 65,000 clones, 70% to 90% occurring once. The CDR3 length is 13 residues. The V gene's germline CDR1 is SGHDN and CDR2 FVKESK. J lost 8 bases, V lost 2 bases, and 2 bases had no gene match. The TCR originated in a woman aged 45-65 years with colorectal cancer. This chain connects TRBV14 to TRBJ1-4, with 7 bases lining up with TRBD1. Sequencing was done on a sample of PBMCs. This chain's CDR3 is CASSQTTGEKLFF. The CDR3 coding sequence is TGTGCCAGCAGCCAAACGACAGGGGAAAAACTGTTTTTT.